Detailed here is one T cell receptor beta chain. This sample is part of a study of siplizumab effects on memory and regulatory T cells. Germline CDR1 is SEHNR and CDR2 is FQNEAQ (reference sequence). The CDR3 has 13 amino acids. The V end lost 2 bases, the J end lost 4 bases, and 8 bases lay between the germline ends. The assay looked at approximately 10^5 TCR templates in each sample. Data came from immunoSEQ multiplex PCR; TCRdb stores just in-frame clones and leaves some out. The table has about 100,000 clones, about 94% seen once. Sequenced: non-Treg CD4+ T cells sorted from blood. The origin of this receptor is a human donor in good health. V is TRBV7-9 and J is TRBJ1-1; TRBD1 is a possible D gene (6 bases). The CDR3 region is CASSLRQVTEAFF. Here the CDR3 DNA reads TGTGCCAGCAGCTTACGACAGGTCACTGAAGCTTTCTTT.